The text below deals with one TCR beta chain. The source of the sample is a study of lymphopenia after photon versus proton radiotherapy. Assay used: immunoSEQ multiplex PCR; TCRdb lists only in-frame clones, some missing. The table records roughly 30,000 clones, about four fifths of them present only once. This clonotype was obtained from a man in his fifties or sixties with gastric cancer. This specimen consisted of peripheral blood, obtained from a patient treated with photon-based radiotherapy.

The CDR3 loop reads CASQAGGSTDTQYF. The CDR3 DNA is TGCGCCAGCCAAGCGGGGGGGAGCACAGATACGCAGTATTTT. The rearrangement joins TRBV10-1 to TRBJ2-3, with 10 bases matching TRBD2. The CDR3 runs to 14 residues. V lost 8 bases and J lost 0; bases outside the gene matches: 2. Per the germline V gene, CDR1 is WNHNN and CDR2 is SYGVQD (reference sequence).